Following are 2 T cell receptor beta chains from one sample sequenced in a study of esophageal squamous cell carcinoma under preoperative chemotherapy. TCRdb re-called the PCR reads with MiXCR, one entry per CDR3 protein. The sample consists of approximately 20,000 distinct CDR3 sequences, under 60% of them appearing once. Sample time point: after preoperative PTX-NDP chemotherapy. The sample was collected from a patient given preoperative chemotherapy. The receptors stem from a human donor with esophageal squamous cell carcinoma. The donor label of this sample is uncertain.

The CDR3 loop is CASSLAQGHEQYF. CDR3 coding DNA: TGTGCCAGCAGTTTGGCCCAGGGGCATGAGCAGTACTTC. This chain uses TRBV12-3 or TRBV12-4 with TRBJ2-1; D possibly corresponds to TRBD1 (6 bases). Matching the DNA end better, TRBJ2-7 makes the J call doubtful. The CDR3 is 13 amino acids.

This clonotype appeared a few times. CDR3 sequence: CASSYSGSNYGYTF. The CDR3 nucleotides read TGTGCCAGCAGTTACTCGGGCAGCAACTATGGCTACACCTTC. The chain carries TRBV6-2 or TRBV6-3 and TRBJ1-2; D gene uncertain. Trimming pared 0 bases from V and 2 bases from J, leaving 7 bases between. The CDR3 totals 14 residues. CDR1 and CDR2 (germline): MNHEY, SVGEGT.